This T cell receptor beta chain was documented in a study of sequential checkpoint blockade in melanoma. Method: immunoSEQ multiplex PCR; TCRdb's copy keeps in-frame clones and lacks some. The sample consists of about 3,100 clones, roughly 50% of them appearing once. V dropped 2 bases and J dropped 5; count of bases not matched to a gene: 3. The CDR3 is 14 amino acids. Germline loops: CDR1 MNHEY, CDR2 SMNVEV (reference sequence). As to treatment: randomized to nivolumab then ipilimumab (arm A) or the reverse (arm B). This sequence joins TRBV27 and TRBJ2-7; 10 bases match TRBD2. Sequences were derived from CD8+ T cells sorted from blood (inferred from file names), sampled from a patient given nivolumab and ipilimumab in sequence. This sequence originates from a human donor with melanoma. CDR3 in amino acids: CASSLASGSHEQYF. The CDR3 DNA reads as TGTGCCAGCAGTTTAGCTAGCGGGAGCCACGAGCAGTACTTC.